What follows describes a single T cell receptor beta chain. PCR primers comprised 60 Vbeta and 13 Jbeta primers. TCRdb's copy holds only in-frame clones and misses some; the assay was immunoSEQ multiplex PCR. This table has nearly 110,000 clones, around 80% appearing once. The data are from a study of cytomegalovirus exposure and HLA in healthy donors. The length of the CDR3 is 16 residues. CDR1 SGDLS and CDR2 YYNGEE come from the germline V gene. Input material: PBMCs. The clonotype was recovered from a young man in good health and CMV-seropositive. This sequence joins TRBV9 and TRBJ2-2, with 10 bases lining up with TRBD1. Here the CDR3 reads CASRWGGTGDTGELFF. The CDR3 DNA follows: TGTGCAAGCCGGTGGGGGGGGACAGGGGACACCGGGGAGCTGTTTTTT.